This is a list of T cell receptor beta chains from one sample in a study of blood T cell repertoires in COVID-19. TCRdb's copy holds only in-frame clones and misses some; the assay was immunoSEQ multiplex PCR. The data show 290,000 or so clones, with more than 75% seen just once and over 1% held by the top ten. The sample taken for sequencing was peripheral blood. These receptors originate from a man between 65 and 85 years old with acute or convalescent COVID-19. Each CDR3 is given with its conserved first and last residue. The order of the fields is V gene, clone size, J gene, D gene, CDR3 protein, CDR3 DNA. A D gene is named only where the DNA matches it firmly. Clone size is shown for a subset of rows, as once, few, many or a class of expanded clone.

>TRBV19|NA|TRBJ1-1|TRBD1
CASIGQGTTEAFF
TGTGCCAGTATTGGACAGGGTACTACTGAAGCTTTCTTT
>TRBV4-3|NA|TRBJ2-2|NA
CASSQIGQTGELFF
TGCGCCAGCAGCCAGATCGGACAGACCGGGGAGCTGTTTTTT
>TRBV5-1|NA|TRBJ2-3|TRBD2
CASSFQGLAGDTQYF
TGCGCCAGCAGCTTCCAGGGACTAGCCGGAGATACGCAGTATTTT
>TRBV2|NA|TRBJ2-5|TRBD2
CASMWRGGLIETQYF
TGTGCCAGCATGTGGCGGGGGGGCCTAATAGAGACCCAGTACTTC
>TRBV9|NA|TRBJ1-1|NA
CASSVGLGGTEAFF
TGTGCCAGCAGCGTAGGGTTAGGGGGCACTGAAGCTTTCTTT
>TRBV19|NA|TRBJ1-2|NA
CASSSDERDYGYTF
TGTGCCAGTAGCTCTGATGAACGGGACTATGGCTACACCTTC
>TRBV14|NA|TRBJ2-5|TRBD2
CASSQDQLAGQETQYF
TGTGCCAGCAGCCAAGATCAGCTAGCGGGACAAGAGACCCAGTACTTC
>TRBV18|NA|TRBJ1-4|NA
CASSQFTGISTNEKLFF
TGTGCCAGCTCACAATTTACCGGGATTTCAACTAATGAAAAACTGTTTTTT
>TRBV4-3|once|TRBJ2-3|TRBD2
CASSQDAGTSGGADTQYF
TGCGCCAGCAGCCAAGACGCCGGGACTAGCGGGGGGGCGGATACGCAGTATTTT
>TRBV28|NA|TRBJ2-5|NA
CASSLQMETQYF
TGTGCCAGCAGTTTACAGATGGAGACCCAGTACTTC
>TRBV21-1|NA|TRBJ1-1|NA
CASSKEPAEAFF
TGTGCCAGCAGCAAAGAACCGGCTGAAGCTTTCTTT
>TRBV28|NA|TRBJ1-2|TRBD1
CASSYTLGRGLYGYTF
TGTGCCAGCAGCTATACCCTGGGCAGGGGGCTTTATGGCTACACCTTC
>TRBV5-1|few|TRBJ1-6|TRBD1
CASSPGTGNSPLHF
TGCGCCAGCAGCCCCGGGACAGGGAATTCACCCCTCCACTTT
>TRBV4-3|NA|TRBJ2-1|NA
CASSQGVPGFSGEQFF
TGCGCCAGCAGCCAAGGGGTGCCAGGGTTTTCCGGTGAGCAGTTCTTC
>TRBV7-8|NA|TRBJ1-2|NA
CASSLVEGVEYGYTF
TGTGCCAGCAGCTTAGTAGAGGGGGTGGAATATGGCTACACCTTC
>TRBV10-3|NA|TRBJ1-4|TRBD1
CAISESLVKRGQGVELFF
TGTGCCATCAGTGAGTCTCTAGTTAAGAGGGGTCAGGGGGTAGAACTGTTTTTT
>TRBV6-5|NA|TRBJ1-5|TRBD1
CASSSTGHSNQPQHF
TGTGCCAGCAGTTCGACAGGGCATAGCAATCAGCCCCAGCATTTT
>TRBV18|NA|TRBJ1-3|NA
CASSPNRAKNTIYF
TGTGCCAGCTCACCGAACAGGGCGAAGAACACCATATATTTT
>TRBV5-4|NA|TRBJ2-3|TRBD2
CASSLAPAGGPSTDTQYF
TGTGCCAGCAGCTTGGCCCCAGCGGGGGGCCCTAGCACAGATACGCAGTATTTT
>TRBV7-2|NA|TRBJ1-2|NA
CASTTDRISGYTF
TGTGCCAGCACCACCGACAGGATATCTGGCTACACCTTC
>TRBV6-5|NA|TRBJ2-7|TRBD1
CASSYSGTGVYEQYF
TGTGCCAGCAGTTACTCTGGGACAGGAGTCTACGAGCAGTACTTC
>TRBV7-2|NA|TRBJ2-7|TRBD2
CASSSRTSGISHHEQYF
TGTGCCAGCAGCTCCAGGACTAGCGGGATTTCGCATCACGAGCAGTACTTC
>TRBV24-1|NA|TRBJ2-1|TRBD2
CATSDSGPGLSFF
TGTGCCACCAGTGATTCGGGTCCGGGACTATCGTTCTTC
>TRBV18|NA|TRBJ2-2|NA
CASSRGVSTNTGELFF
TGTGCCAGCTCACGGGGGGTGTCCACGAACACCGGGGAGCTGTTTTTT
>TRBV5-6|NA|TRBJ2-5|NA
CASSSQSTQETQYF
TGTGCCAGCAGCTCCCAATCTACCCAAGAGACCCAGTACTTC
>TRBV19|NA|TRBJ2-2|TRBD2
CATTSGSRDTGELFF
TGTGCCACGACTAGCGGGAGTAGAGACACCGGGGAGCTGTTTTTT
>TRBV6-6|NA|TRBJ2-5|NA
CASSFRQAETQYF
TGTGCCAGCAGTTTCCGACAGGCCGAGACCCAGTACTTC
>TRBV28|NA|TRBJ2-1|TRBD2
CASTKSLRTRSHNEQFF
TGTGCCAGCACGAAAAGTTTGAGGACTAGAAGCCACAATGAGCAGTTCTTC